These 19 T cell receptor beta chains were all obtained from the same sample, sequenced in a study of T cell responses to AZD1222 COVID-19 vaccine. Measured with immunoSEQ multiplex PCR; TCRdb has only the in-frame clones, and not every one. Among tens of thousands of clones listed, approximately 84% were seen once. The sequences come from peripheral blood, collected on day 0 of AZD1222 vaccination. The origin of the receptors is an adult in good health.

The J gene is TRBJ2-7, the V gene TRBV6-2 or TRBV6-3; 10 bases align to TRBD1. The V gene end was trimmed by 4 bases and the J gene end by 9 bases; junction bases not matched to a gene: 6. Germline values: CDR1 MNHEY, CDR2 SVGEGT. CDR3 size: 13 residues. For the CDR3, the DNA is TGTGCCAGCAGTTTCGGGACAGGGGAAGTGCAGTACTTC. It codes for CASSFGTGEVQYF.

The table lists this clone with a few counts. The CDR3 loop is CASSLGGDEQFF. DNA for the CDR3: TGTGCCAGCAGTTTAGGGGGAGATGAGCAGTTCTTC. The V gene is TRBV28, the J gene TRBJ2-1; D is tentatively TRBD1 or TRBD2 (5 bases each). The CDR3 sequence is 12 residues long. Per germline, CDR1 MDHEN and CDR2 SYDVKM. V shed 2 bases and J shed 8 bases, with 7 bases lying between them. Variable domain in full (rest from reference TRBV28 and TRBJ2-1): DVKVTQSSRYLVKRTGEKVFLECVQDMDHENMFWYRQDPGLGLRLIYFSYDVKMKEKGDIPEGYSVSREKKERFSLILESASTNQTSMYLCASSLGGDEQFFGPGTRLTVL.

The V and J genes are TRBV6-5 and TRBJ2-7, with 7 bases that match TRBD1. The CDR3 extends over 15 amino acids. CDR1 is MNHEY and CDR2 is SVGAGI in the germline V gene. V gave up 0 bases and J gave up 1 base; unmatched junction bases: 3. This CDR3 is CASSYSTGYSYEQYF. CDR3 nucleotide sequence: TGTGCCAGCAGTTACTCGACAGGGTATTCCTACGAGCAGTACTTC.

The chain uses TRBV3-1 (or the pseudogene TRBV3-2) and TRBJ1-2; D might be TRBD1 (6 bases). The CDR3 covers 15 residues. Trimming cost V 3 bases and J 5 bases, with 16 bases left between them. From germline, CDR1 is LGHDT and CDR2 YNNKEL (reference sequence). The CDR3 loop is CASSHTGIQGYGYTF. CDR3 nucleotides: TGTGCCAGCAGCCATACCGGGATTCAGGGGTATGGCTACACCTTC.

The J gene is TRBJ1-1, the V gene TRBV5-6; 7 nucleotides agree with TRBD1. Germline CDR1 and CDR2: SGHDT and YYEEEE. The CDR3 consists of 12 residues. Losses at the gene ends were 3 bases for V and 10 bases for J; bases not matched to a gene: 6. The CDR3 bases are TGTGCCAGCAGCTGGGGTCAGGGGGTAGCTTTCTTT. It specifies CASSWGQGVAFF.

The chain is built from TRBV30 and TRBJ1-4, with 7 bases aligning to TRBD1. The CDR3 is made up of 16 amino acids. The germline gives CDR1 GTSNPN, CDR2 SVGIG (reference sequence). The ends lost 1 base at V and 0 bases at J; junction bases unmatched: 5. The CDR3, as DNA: TGTGCCTGGAGTGCTGGGACAGCCGCAACTAATGAAAAACTGTTTTTT. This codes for CAWSAGTAATNEKLFF.

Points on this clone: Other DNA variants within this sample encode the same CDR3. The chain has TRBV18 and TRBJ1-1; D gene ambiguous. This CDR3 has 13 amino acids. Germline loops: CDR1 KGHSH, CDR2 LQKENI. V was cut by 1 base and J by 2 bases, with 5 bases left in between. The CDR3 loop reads CASSPQGNTEAFF. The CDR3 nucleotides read TGTGCCAGCTCACCACAGGGAAACACTGAAGCTTTCTTT.

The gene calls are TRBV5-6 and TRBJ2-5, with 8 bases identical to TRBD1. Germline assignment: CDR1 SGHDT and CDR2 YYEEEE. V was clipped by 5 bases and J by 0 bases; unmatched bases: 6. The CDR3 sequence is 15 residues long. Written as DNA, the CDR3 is TGTGCCAGCAGGTCGGGACAGGCGTACCAAGAGACCCAGTACTTC. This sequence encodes CASRSGQAYQETQYF.

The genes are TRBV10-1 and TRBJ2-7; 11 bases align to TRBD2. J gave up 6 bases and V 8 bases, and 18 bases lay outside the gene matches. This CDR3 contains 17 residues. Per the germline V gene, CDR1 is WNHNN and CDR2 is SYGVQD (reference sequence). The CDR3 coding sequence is TGCGCCAGCCCCAACCCTACTAGCGGGAGTTCCCCCCGCGAGCAGTACTTC. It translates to CASPNPTSGSSPREQYF.

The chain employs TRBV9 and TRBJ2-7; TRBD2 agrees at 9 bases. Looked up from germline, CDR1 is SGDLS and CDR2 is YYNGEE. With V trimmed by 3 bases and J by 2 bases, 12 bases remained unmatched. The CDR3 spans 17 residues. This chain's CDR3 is CASSEGTIAGAPYEQYF. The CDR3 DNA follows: TGTGCCAGCAGCGAAGGTACGATAGCGGGAGCCCCCTACGAGCAGTACTTC.

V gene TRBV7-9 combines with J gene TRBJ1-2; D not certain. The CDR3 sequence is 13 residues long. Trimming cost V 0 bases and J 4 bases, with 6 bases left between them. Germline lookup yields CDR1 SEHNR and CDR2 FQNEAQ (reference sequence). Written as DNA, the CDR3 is TGTGCCAGCAGCTTAGCCCTCGCCTATGGCTACACCTTC. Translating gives CASSLALAYGYTF.

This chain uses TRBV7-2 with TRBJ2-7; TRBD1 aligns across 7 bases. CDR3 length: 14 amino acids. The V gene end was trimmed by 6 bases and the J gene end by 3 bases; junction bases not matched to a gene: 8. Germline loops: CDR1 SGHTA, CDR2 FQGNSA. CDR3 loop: CASRGTATNYEQYF. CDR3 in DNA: TGTGCCAGCAGAGGGACAGCCACTAACTACGAGCAGTACTTC.

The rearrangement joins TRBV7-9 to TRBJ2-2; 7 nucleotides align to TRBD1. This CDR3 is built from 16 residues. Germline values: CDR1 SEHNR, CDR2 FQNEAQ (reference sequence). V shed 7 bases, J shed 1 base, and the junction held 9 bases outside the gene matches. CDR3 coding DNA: TGTGCCAGCACCTCCCCCAGGACAGGGAACACCGGGGAGCTGTTTTTT. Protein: CASTSPRTGNTGELFF.

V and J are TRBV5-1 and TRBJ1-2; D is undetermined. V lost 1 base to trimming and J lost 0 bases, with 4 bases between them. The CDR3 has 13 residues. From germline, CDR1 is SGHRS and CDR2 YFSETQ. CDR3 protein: CASSLSPNYGYTF. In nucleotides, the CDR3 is TGCGCCAGCAGCTTGAGCCCTAACTATGGCTACACCTTC.

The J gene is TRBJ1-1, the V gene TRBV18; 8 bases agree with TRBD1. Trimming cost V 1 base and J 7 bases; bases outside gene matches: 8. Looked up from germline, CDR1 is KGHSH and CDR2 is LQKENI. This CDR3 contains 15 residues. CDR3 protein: CASSPRQGQPSEAFF. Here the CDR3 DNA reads TGTGCCAGCTCACCACGACAGGGGCAACCCAGTGAAGCTTTCTTT.

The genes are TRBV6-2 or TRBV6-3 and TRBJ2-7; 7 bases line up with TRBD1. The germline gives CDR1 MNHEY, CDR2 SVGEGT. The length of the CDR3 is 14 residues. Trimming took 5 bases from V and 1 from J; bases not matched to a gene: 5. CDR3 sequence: CASSNYRGSYEQYF. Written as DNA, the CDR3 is TGTGCCAGCAGTAACTACAGGGGATCCTACGAGCAGTACTTC.

CDR3: CASSRTGGRNTGELFF. For the CDR3, the DNA is TGCGCCAGCAGCCGGACAGGGGGCCGTAACACCGGGGAGCTGTTTTTT. The chain carries TRBV5-1 and TRBJ2-2; 11 nucleotides align to TRBD1. The CDR3 totals 16 residues. V was pared by 4 bases and J by 2 bases, with 4 bases of the junction left unmatched. In germline, CDR1 is SGHRS, CDR2 YFSETQ. Variable domain in full (rest from reference TRBV5-1 and TRBJ2-2): KAGVTQTPRYLIKTRGQQVTLSCSPISGHRSVSWYQQTPGQGLQFLFEYFSETQRNKGNFPGRFSGRQFSNSRSEMNVSTLELGDSALYLCASSRTGGRNTGELFFGEGSRLTVL.

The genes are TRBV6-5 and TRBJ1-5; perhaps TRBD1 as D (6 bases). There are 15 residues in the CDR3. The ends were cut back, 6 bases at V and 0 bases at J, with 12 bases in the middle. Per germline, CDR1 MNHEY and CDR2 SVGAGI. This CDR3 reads CASRSQGYSNQPQHF. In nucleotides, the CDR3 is TGTGCCAGCAGGTCCCAGGGGTATAGCAATCAGCCCCAGCATTTT.

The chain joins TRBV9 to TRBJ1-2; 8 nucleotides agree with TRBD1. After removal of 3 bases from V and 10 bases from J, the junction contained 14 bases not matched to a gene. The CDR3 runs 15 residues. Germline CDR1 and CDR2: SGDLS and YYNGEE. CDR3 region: CASSDWTGKAGDYTF. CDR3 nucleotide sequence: TGTGCCAGCAGCGACTGGACAGGGAAAGCGGGCGACTACACCTTC.